A selection of T cell receptor beta chains follows, all from one sample in a study of T cell repertoires in cytomegalovirus infection. MiXCR was run by TCRdb on the reads, yielding one entry per CDR3 protein. This table has about 740,000 distinct CDR3 sequences, about a third appearing once. Sequenced material: PBMCs. The receptors were gathered from a human donor in good health (CMV status not recorded). Some clones in this sample may be carry-over from other donors' samples. Both conserved end residues are part of each CDR3. The order of the fields is J gene, V gene, clone size, D gene, CDR3 DNA, CDR3 protein. The D gene is left open where the match is weak. Some rows have no size entry. The others give once, few or many, or a class for an expanded clone.

J: TRBJ2-2
V: TRBV7-2
size: many
D: -
DNA: TGTGCCAGCAGCGCTAGGGCAGGACAGAACACCGGGGAGCTGTTTTTT
CDR3: CASSARAGQNTGELFF

J: TRBJ1-5
V: TRBV7-8
size: few
D: TRBD1
DNA: TGTGCCAGCAGCTCAACAGGGGAGGCAAATCAGCCCCAGCATTTT
CDR3: CASSSTGEANQPQHF

J: TRBJ2-5
V: TRBV3-1
size: -
D: TRBD1
DNA: TGTGCCAGCAGCCAAACAGGGGGGTCCCAGTACTTC
CDR3: CASSQTGGSQYF

J: TRBJ2-3
V: TRBV5-1
size: -
D: TRBD1
DNA: TGCGCCAGCAGAAGGGACCAGGGGGCAGATACGCAGTATTTT
CDR3: CASRRDQGADTQYF

J: TRBJ1-5
V: TRBV2
size: few
D: -
DNA: TGTGCCAGCAGTGAAGAGGTACGGGAAAATCAGCCCCAGCATTTT
CDR3: CASSEEVRENQPQHF

J: TRBJ2-7
V: TRBV20-1
size: -
D: -
DNA: TGCAGTGCTAGAGTTGGACAGACCTACGAGCAGTACTTC
CDR3: CSARVGQTYEQYF

J: TRBJ2-5
V: TRBV9
size: -
D: TRBD2
DNA: TGTGCCAGCAGTCCCAGTGGTAGCGGGGTTGAGACCCAGTACTTC
CDR3: CASSPSGSGVETQYF

J: TRBJ2-3
V: TRBV6-6
size: few
D: -
DNA: TGTGCCAGCAGCCTAGGACAGAACGTGGATACGCAGTATTTT
CDR3: CASSLGQNVDTQYF

J: TRBJ1-4
V: TRBV12-3/TRBV12-4
size: few
D: -
DNA: TGTGCCAGCGGTGATTACAGAGGGCATGAAAAACTGTTTTTT
CDR3: CASGDYRGHEKLFF

J: TRBJ2-5
V: TRBV12-3/TRBV12-4
size: -
D: TRBD2
DNA: TGTGCCAGCAGTCCAAGGACTAGCGGGATTGGGGAGACTCAGTACTTC
CDR3: CASSPRTSGIGETQYF